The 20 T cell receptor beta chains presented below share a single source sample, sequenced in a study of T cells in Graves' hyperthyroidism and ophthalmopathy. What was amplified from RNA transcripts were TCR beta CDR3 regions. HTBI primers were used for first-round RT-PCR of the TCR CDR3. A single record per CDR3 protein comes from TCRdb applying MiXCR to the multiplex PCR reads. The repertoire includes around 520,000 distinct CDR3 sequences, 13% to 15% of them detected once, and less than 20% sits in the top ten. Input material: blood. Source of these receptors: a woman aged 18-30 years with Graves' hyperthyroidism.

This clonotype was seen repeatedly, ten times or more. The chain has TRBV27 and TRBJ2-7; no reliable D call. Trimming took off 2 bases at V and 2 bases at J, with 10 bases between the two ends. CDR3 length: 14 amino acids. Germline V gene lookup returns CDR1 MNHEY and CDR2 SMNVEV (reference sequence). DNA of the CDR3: TGTGCCAGCAGTTTAAGTCGAGAAACCTACGAGCAGTACGTC. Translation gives CASSLSRETYEQYV.

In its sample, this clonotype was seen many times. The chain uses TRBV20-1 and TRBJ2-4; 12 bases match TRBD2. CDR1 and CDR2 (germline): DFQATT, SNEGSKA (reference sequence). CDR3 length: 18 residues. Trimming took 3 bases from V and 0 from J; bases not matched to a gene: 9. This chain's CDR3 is CSASGTSGRGLAKNIQYF. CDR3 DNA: TGCAGTGCTAGTGGGACTAGCGGGCGGGGGTTAGCCAAAAACATTCAGTACTTC.

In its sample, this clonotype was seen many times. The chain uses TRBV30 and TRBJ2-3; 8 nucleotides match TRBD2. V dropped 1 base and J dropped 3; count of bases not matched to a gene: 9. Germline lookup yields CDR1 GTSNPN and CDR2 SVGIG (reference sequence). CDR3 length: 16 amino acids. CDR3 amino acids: CAWSATPGLGTDTQYF. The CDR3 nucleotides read TGTGCCTGGAGTGCGACTCCGGGACTAGGGACAGATACGCAGTATTTT.

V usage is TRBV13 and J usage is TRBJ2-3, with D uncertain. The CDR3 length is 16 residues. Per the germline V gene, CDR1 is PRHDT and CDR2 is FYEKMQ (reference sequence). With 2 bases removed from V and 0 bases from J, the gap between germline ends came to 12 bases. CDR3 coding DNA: TGTGCCAGCAGCTTAATGGCGTCTGCAAGCACAGATACGCAGTATTTT. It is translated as CASSLMASASTDTQYF.

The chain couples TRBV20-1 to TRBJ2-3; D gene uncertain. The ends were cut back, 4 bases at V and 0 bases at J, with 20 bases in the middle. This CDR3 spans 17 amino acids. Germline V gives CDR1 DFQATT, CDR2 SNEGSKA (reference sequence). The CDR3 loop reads CSATQTLLRTSTDTQYF. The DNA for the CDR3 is TGCAGTGCTACTCAGACGCTCCTTCGAACTAGCACAGATACGCAGTATTTT.

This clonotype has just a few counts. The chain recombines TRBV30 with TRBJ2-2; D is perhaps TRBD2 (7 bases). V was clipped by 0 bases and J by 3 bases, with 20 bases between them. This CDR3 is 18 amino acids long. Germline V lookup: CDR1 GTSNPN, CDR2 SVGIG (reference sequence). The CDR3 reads CAWSVMGGGGAYTGELFF. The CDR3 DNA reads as TGTGCCTGGAGTGTCATGGGAGGTGGGGGGGCGTACACCGGGGAGCTGTTTTTT.

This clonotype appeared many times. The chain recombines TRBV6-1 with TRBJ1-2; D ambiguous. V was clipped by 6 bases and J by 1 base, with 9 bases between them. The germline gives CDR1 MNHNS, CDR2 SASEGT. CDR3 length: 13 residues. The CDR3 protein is CASRNSLNYGYTF. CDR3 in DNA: TGTGCCAGCAGAAACAGCCTTAACTATGGCTACACCTTC.

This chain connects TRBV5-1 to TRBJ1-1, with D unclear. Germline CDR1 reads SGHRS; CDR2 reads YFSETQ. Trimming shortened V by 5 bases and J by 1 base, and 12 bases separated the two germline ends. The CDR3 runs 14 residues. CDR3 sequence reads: CASRLGGRNTEAFF. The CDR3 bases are TGCGCCAGCAGACTCGGCGGTCGGAACACTGAAGCTTTCTTT.

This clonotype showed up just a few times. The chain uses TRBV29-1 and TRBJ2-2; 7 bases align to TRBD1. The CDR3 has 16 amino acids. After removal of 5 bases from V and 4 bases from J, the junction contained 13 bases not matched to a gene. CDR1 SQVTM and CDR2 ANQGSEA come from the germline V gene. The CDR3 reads CSVNFGQVGFTGELFF. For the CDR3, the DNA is TGCAGCGTTAACTTTGGACAGGTGGGGTTCACCGGGGAGCTGTTTTTT.

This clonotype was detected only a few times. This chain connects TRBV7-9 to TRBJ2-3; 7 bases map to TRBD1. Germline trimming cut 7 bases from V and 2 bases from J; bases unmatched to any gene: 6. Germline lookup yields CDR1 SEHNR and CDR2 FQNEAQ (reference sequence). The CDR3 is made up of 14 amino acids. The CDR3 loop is CASNRQGLTDTQYF. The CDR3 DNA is TGTGCCAGCAACCGACAGGGTCTCACAGATACGCAGTATTTT. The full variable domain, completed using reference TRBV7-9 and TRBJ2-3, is DTGVSQNPRHKITKRGQNVTFRCDPISEHNRLYWYRQTLGQGPEFLTYFQNEAQLEKSRLLSDRFSAERPKGSFSTLEIQRTEQGDSAMYLCASNRQGLTDTQYFGPGTRLTVL.

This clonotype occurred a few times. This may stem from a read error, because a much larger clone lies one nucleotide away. CDR3: CASSLSSQATETQYF. The CDR3 region has the DNA TGTGCCAGCAGCTTATCGAGCCAGGCTACAGAGACCCAGTACTTC. This rearrangement joins TRBV7-2 to TRBJ2-5; D not certain. This CDR3 spans 15 amino acids. CDR1 and CDR2 from the germline V gene are SGHTA and FQGNSA. V lost 2 bases, J lost 4 bases, and 14 bases lay in between.

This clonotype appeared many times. DNA for the CDR3: TGTGCCAGCAGCTTAAGGGGAAGGCTAGCGGTCACCGGGGAGCTGTTTTTT. This translates into CASSLRGRLAVTGELFF. The chain links TRBV13 to TRBJ2-2; 7 bases line up with TRBD2. Germline V gene lookup returns CDR1 PRHDT and CDR2 FYEKMQ (reference sequence). This CDR3 has 17 residues. Trimming cost V 2 bases and J 4 bases; bases outside gene matches: 10.

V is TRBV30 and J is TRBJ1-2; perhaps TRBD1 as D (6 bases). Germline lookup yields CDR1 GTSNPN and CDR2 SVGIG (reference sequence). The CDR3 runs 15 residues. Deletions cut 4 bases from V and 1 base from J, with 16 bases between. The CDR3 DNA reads TGTGCCTGGACCGTTTCCAGGGGACTTAACTATGGCTACACCTTC. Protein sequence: CAWTVSRGLNYGYTF.

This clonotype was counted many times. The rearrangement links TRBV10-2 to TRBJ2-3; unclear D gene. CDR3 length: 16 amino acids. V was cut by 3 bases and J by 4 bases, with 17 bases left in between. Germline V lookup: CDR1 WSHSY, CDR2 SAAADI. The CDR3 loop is CASSEFSEELADTQYF. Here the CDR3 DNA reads TGCGCCAGCAGTGAATTTTCAGAAGAGTTGGCAGATACGCAGTATTTT.

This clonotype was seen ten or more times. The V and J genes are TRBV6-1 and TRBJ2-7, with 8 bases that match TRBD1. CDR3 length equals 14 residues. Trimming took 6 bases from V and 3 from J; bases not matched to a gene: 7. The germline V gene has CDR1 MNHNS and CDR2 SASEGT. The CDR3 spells CASSPSRGLYEQYV. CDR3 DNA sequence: TGTGCCAGCAGCCCTTCCAGGGGGCTCTACGAGCAGTACGTC.

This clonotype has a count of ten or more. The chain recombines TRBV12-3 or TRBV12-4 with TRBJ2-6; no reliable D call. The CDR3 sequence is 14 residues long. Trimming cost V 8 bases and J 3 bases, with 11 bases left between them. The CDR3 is CASLTRYGANVLTF. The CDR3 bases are TGTGCCAGCCTAACACGCTATGGGGCCAACGTCCTGACTTTC.

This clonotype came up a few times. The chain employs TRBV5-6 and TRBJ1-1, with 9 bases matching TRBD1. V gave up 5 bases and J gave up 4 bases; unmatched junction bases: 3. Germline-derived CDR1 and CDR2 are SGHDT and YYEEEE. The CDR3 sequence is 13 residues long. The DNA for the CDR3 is TGTGCCAGCAGGCGGACAGGGGTCACTGAAGCTTTCTTT. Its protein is CASRRTGVTEAFF.

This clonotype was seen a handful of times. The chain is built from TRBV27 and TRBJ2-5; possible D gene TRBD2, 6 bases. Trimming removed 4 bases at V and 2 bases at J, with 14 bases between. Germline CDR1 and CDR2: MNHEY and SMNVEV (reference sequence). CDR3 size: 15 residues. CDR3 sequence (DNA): TGTGCCAGCAGTTCCATTGGGGACTCACAAGAGACCCAGTACTTC. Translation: CASSSIGDSQETQYF.

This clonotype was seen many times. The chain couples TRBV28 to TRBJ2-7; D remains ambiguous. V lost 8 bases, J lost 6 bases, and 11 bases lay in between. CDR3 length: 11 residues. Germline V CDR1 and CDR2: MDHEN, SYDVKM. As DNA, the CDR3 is TGTGCCAGCGGGCTAGGGCCCGAGCAGTACTTC. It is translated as CASGLGPEQYF.

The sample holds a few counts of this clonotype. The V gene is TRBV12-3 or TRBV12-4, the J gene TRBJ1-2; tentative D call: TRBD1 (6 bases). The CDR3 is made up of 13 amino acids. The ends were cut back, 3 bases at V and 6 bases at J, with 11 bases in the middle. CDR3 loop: CASSLNRDDGYTF. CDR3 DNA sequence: TGTGCCAGCAGTTTGAACAGGGATGATGGCTACACCTTC.